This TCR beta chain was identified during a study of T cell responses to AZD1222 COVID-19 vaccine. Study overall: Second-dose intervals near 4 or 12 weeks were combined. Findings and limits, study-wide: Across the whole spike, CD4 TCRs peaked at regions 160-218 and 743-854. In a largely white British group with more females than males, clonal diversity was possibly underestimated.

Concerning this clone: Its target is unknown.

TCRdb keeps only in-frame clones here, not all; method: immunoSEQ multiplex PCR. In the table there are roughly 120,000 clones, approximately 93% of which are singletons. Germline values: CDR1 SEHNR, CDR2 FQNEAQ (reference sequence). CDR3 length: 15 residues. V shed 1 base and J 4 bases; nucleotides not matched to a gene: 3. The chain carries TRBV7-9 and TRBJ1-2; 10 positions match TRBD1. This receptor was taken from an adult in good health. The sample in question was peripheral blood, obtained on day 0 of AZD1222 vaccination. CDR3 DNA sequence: TGTGCCAGCAGCTTAGAGAGGACAGGGGGCTATGGCTACACCTTC. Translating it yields CASSLERTGGYGYTF.